This TCR beta chain is drawn from a study of blood T cells in healthy people across ages (dated by TCRdb to the mid-2010s). With regard to the full study: In model experiments, template switching captured roughly one uniquely barcoded TCR beta cDNA molecule for every two T cells. The study measured age-related changes in TCR beta repertoire diversity using deep sequencing normalized with unique cDNA molecular identifiers. Four age groups were formed from the donors: young (average approximately 15 years), middle-aged (around 40), aged (62) and long-lived (82). To avoid experimental bias, donors of different ages were spread randomly across the sequencing lanes. For two donors (one aged 18 to 29 and one aged 80 or older), the study analyzed two additional independent replicas of 1 million unique cDNA reads from the same blood draw. Beyond this particular receptor, the publication reports: Observed TCR beta diversity correlated strongly with the percentage of naive T cells measured by flow cytometry. Total diversity estimates from one million sequenced T cells were considered lower bounds and underestimates. Observed TCR beta diversity per million T cells fell roughly linearly with age, and a significant reduction was already apparent by age roughly 40. Compared with the aged group, more naive CD4+ T cells, fewer expanded clones and increased TCR diversity were shown by the long-lived group, suggesting age selection. The CMV infection status of donors was not known, potentially confounding age-related changes in expanded clonotypes. Conclusive comparison of naive and antigen-experienced compartments was prevented by the profiling of bulk unsorted PBMCs.

The method behind the library was 5' RACE. These reads were obtained on an Illumina HiSeq 2500. A second PCR of roughly 7 to 11 cycles was performed with a sample-barcoded 5' primer and a J-beta primer mix. A unique molecular identifier was introduced onto each TCR beta cDNA molecule by a template-switch 5' adaptor carrying 12 random nucleotides. Each sample yielded at least 2.5 million CDR3-containing paired-end reads. First-strand cDNA was synthesized from all RNA with the Mint cDNA synthesis kit, primed by a TRBC-specific oligonucleotide. All cDNA was treated with uracil-DNA glycosylase and then went through a first 18-cycle PCR with the universal primers M1SS and BC2_uni_R. Regarding the original processing steps: For normalization, 1 million high-quality reads were randomly selected from each sample, with every read carrying a distinct molecular identifier. Reads with shared molecular identifiers were discarded instead of being binned into consensus sequences. MiTCR, with a Q25 quality threshold and the strictest error-elimination algorithm, was used for CDR3 identification, clonotype clustering and error correction. A nonparametric unseen species model with Euler transformation was used to estimate lower-bound total TCR beta diversity. TCRdb trimmed public reads at Q25 via fastp, called clones via MiXCR and kept in-frame beta chains. Each CDR3 protein gets just one entry, which takes the most common genes and DNA from the rows behind it. The V and J calls were determined by TCRdb, not by the authors. The sample table holds under 2,000,000 distinct CDR3 sequences, of which approximately 50% were seen once. Approximately 2% of the sample rests with the top ten.

In regard to this clonotype: Its antigen is still unknown. Nothing much larger sits one base from this clone, and base qualities are not available.

Trimming takes 5 bases off V and 4 bases off J; junction bases not matched to a gene: 16. Its CDR3 holds 16 amino acids, cysteine through phenylalanine. Here the CDR3 DNA is all that survives: 48 bases in frame from base 1. From a lookup of the germline V gene, CDR1 and CDR2 are SQVTM and ANQGSEA. Donors were a few dozen systemically healthy Caucasian individuals from Russia aged roughly 6 to 90 years. Each donor gave roughly 9.5 milliliters of peripheral blood, collected into EDTA-treated Vacutainer tubes. PBMCs were isolated by Ficoll-Paque density-gradient centrifugation, with at least 6 million obtained per sample. Total RNA was extracted from PBMCs with Trizol reagent, with at least 5 micrograms obtained per sample. For every donor, flow cytometry on a PBMC aliquot measured the percentage of naive CD45RAhigh/CD27high T cells.

Sequenced sample: blood. The sequence links TRBV29-1 to TRBJ2-7; 8 central nucleotides agree with TRBD2. The sequence was obtained from a woman between 40 and 50 years old in good health. The sequenced DNA is TGCAGCGTTCCGGGGCCATATGGCGGGGGGAGATACGAGCAGTACTTC. Its protein reads: CSVPGPYGGGRYEQYF.